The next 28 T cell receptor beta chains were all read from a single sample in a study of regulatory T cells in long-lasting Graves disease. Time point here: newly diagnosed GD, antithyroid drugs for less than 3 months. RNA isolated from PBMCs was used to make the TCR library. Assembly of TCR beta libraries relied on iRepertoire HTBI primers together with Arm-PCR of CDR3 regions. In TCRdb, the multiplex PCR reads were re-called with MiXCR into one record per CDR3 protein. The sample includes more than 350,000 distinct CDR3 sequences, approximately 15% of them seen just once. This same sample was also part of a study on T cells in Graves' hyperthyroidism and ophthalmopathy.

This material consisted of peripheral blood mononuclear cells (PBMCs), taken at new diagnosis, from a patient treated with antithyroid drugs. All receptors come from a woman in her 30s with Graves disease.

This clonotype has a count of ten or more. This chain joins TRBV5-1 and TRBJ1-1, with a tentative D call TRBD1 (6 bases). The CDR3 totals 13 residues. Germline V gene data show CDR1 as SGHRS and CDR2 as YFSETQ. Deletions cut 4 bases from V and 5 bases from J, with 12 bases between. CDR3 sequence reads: CASSLSGQTEAFF. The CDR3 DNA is TGCGCCAGCAGCCTATCTGGACAGACTGAAGCTTTCTTT.

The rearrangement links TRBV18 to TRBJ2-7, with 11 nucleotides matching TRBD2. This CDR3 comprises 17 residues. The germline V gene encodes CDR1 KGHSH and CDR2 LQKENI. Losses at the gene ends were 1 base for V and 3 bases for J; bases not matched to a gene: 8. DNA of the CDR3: TGTGCCAGCTCACCACTGGGGGTAGGGACTAGCGGCTACGAGCAGTACTTC. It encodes CASSPLGVGTSGYEQYF.

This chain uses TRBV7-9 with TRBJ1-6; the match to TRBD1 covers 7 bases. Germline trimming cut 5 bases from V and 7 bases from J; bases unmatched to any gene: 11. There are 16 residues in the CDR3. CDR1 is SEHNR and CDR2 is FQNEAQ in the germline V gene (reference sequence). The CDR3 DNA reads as TGTGCCAGCAGCCCTGCCGGTAACAGGGGAAATTCACCCCTCCACTTT. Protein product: CASSPAGNRGNSPLHF.

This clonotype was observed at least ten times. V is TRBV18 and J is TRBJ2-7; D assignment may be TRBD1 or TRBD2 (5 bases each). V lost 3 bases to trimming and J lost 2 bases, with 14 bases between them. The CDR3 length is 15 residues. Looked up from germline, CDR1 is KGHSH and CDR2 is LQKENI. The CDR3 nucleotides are TGTGCCAGCTCACCCGAAATCCGGGACGCCTACGAGCAGTACTTC. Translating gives CASSPEIRDAYEQYF.

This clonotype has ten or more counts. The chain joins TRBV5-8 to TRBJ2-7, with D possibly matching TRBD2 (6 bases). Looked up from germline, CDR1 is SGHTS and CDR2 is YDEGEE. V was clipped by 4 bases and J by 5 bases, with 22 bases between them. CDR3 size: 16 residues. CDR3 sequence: CASSRRRAGSGDEQYF. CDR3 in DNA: TGTGCCAGCAGCCGGCGGCGTGCGGGGTCGGGGGACGAGCAGTACTTC.

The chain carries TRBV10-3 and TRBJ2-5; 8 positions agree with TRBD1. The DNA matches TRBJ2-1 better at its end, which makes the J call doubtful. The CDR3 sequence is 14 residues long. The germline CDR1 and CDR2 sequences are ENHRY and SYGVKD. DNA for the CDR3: TGTGCCATCACCTCCGGACAGGGTAGGGATGAGCAGTTCTTC. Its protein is CAITSGQGRDEQFF.

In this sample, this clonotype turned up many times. The CDR3 loop is CATRGTGGIDADTQYF. CDR3 nucleotide sequence: TGTGCCACCAGAGGGACGGGAGGGATAGACGCAGATACGCAGTATTTT. The chain combines TRBV24-1 with TRBJ2-3; 8 nucleotides line up with TRBD2. The V gene end was trimmed by 7 bases and the J gene end by 4 bases; junction bases not matched to a gene: 12. The CDR3 sequence is 16 residues long. Germline V gene sequence: CDR1 KGHDR, CDR2 SFDVKD.

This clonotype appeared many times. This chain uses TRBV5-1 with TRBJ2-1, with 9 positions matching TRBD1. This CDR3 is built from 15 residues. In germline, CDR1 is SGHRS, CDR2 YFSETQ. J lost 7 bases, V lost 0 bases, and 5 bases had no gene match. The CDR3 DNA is TGCGCCAGCAGCTTGGAGGACAGGGGCGGGAATGAGCAGTTCTTC. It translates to CASSLEDRGGNEQFF.

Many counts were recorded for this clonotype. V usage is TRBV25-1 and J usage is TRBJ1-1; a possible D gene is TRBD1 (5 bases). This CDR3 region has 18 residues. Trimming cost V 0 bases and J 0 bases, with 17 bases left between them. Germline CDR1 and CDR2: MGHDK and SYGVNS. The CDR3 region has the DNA TGTGCCAGCAGTGAATATAACCGGGCAGGGACTATGAACACTGAAGCTTTCTTT. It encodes CASSEYNRAGTMNTEAFF.

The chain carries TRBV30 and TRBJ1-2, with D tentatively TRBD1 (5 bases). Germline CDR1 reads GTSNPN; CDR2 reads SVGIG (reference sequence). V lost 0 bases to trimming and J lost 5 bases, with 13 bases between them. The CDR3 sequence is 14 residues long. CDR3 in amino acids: CAWSVLGVVYGYTF. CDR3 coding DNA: TGTGCCTGGAGTGTACTGGGGGTAGTTTATGGCTACACCTTC. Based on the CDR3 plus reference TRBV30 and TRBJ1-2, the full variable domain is SQTIHQWPATLVQPVGSPLSLECTVEGTSNPNLYWYRQAAGRGLQLLFYSVGIGQISSEVPQNLSASRPQDRQFILSSKKLLLSDSGFYLCAWSVLGVVYGYTFGSGTRLTVV.

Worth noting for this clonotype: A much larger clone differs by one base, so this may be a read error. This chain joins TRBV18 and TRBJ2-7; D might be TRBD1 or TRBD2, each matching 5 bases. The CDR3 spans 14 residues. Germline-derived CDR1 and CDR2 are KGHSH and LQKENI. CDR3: CASSSPAVWGEQYF. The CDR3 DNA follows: TGTGCCAGCTCATCACCCGCAGTGTGGGGGGAGCAGTACTTC.

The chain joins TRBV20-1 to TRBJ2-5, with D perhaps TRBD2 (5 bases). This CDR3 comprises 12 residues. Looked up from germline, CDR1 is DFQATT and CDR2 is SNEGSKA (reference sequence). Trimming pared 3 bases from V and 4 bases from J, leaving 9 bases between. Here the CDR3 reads CSASTDSETQYF. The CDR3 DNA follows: TGCAGTGCTAGCACGGACTCAGAGACCCAGTACTTC.

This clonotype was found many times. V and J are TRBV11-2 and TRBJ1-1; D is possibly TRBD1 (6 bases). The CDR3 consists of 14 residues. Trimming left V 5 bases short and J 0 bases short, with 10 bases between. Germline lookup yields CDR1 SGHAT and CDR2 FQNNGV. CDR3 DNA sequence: TGTGCCAGCAGCGCAACAGGGATGAACACTGAAGCTTTCTTT. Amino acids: CASSATGMNTEAFF.

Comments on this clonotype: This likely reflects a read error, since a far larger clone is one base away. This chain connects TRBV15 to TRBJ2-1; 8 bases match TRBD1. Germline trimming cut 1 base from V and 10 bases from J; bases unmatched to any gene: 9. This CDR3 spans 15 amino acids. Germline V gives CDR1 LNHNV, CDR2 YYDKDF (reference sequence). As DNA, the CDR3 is TGTGCCACCAGCAGAGCAGGACAGGGTGAGGACGAGCAGTTCTTC. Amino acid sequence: CATSRAGQGEDEQFF. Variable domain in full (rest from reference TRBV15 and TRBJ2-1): DAMVIQNPRYQVTQFGKPVTLSCSQTLNHNVMYWYQQKSSQAPKLLFHYYDKDFNNEADTPDNFQSRRPNTSFCFLDIRSPGLGDTAMYLCATSRAGQGEDEQFFGPGTRLTVL.

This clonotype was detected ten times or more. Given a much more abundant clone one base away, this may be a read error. This chain's CDR3 is CASSLEGRTYDEQFF. The CDR3, as DNA: TGTGCCAGCAGCTTGGAAGGGCGTACGTACGATGAGCAGTTCTTC. The chain carries TRBV11-2 and TRBJ2-1; the D is unclear. The germline V gene has CDR1 SGHAT and CDR2 FQNNGV. The length of the CDR3 is 15 residues. V shed 3 bases and J shed 8 bases, with 17 bases lying between them. Full variable domain (missing parts from reference TRBV11-2 and TRBJ2-1): EAGVAQSPRYKIIEKRQSVAFWCNPISGHATLYWYQQILGQGPKLLIQFQNNGVVDDSQLPKDRFSAERLKGVDSTLKIQPAKLEDSAVYLCASSLEGRTYDEQFFGPGTRLTVL.

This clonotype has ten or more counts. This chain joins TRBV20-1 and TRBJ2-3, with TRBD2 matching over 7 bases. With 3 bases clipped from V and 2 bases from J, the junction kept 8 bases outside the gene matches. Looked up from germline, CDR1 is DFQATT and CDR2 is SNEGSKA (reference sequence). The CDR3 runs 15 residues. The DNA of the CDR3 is TGCAGTGCTAGTCTAATAGCGGGTACCACAGATACGCAGTATTTT. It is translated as CSASLIAGTTDTQYF.

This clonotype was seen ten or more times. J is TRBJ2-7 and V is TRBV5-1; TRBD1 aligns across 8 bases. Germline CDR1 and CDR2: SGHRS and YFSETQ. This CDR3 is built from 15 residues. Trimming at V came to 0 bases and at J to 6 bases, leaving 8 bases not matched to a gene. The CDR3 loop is CASSLDGAGGSEQYF. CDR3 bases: TGCGCCAGCAGCTTGGACGGGGCAGGGGGCAGCGAGCAGTACTTC.

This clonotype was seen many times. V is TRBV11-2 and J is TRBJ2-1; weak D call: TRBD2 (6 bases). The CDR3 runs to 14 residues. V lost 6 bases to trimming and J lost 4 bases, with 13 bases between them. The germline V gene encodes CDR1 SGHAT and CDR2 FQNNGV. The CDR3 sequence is CASRVAGTYNEQFF. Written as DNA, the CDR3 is TGTGCCAGCAGGGTAGCAGGGACTTACAATGAGCAGTTCTTC.

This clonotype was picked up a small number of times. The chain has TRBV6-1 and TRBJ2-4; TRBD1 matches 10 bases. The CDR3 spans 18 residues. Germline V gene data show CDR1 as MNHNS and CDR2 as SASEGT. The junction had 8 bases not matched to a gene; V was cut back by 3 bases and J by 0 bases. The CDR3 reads CASSDWDRGSGAKNIQYF. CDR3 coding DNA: TGTGCCAGCAGTGATTGGGACAGGGGCTCGGGAGCCAAAAACATTCAGTACTTC.

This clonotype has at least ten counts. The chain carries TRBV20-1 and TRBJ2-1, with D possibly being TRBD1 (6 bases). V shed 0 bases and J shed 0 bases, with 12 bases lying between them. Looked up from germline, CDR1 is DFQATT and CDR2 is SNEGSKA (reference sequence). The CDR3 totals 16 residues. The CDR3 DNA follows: TGCAGTGCTAGAGATGTGGGACAACACTCCTACAATGAGCAGTTCTTC. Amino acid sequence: CSARDVGQHSYNEQFF.

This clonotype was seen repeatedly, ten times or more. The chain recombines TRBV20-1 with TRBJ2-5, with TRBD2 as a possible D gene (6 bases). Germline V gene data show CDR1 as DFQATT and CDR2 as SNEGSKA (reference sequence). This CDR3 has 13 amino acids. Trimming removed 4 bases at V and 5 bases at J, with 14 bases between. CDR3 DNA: TGCAGTGCTACAGATCGACTAGGCGAGACCCAGTACTTC. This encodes CSATDRLGETQYF.

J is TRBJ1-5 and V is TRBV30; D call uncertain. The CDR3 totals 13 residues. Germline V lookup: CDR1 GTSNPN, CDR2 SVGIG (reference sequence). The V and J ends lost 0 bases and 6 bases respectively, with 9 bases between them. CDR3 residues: CAWSVGLGQPQHF. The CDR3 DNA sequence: TGTGCCTGGAGTGTAGGTCTGGGTCAGCCCCAGCATTTT.

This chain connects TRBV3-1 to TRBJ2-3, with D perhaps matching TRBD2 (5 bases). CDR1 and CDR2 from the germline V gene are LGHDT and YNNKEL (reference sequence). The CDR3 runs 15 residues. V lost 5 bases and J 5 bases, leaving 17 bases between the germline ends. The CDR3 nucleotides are TGTGCCAGCAGCGGACTGGAGGACCAGCTAGATACGCAGTATTTT. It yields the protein CASSGLEDQLDTQYF.

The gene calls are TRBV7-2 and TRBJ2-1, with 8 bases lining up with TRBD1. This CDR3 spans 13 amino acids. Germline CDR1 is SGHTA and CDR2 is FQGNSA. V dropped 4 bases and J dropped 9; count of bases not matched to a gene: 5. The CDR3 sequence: CASSSTGVIEQFF. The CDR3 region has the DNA TGTGCCAGCAGCTCGACAGGGGTGATTGAGCAGTTCTTC. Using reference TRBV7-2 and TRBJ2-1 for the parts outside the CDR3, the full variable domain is GAGVSQSPSNKVTEKGKDVELRCDPISGHTALYWYRQSLGQGLEFLIYFQGNSAPDKSGLPSDRFSAERTGGSVSTLTIQRTQQEDSAVYLCASSSTGVIEQFFGPGTRLTVL.

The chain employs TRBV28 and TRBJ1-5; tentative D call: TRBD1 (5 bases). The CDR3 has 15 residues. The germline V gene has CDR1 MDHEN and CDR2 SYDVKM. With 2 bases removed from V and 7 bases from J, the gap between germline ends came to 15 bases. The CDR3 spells CASSLRGGGRQPQHF. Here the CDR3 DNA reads TGTGCCAGCAGTTTACGGGGGGGGGGGAGACAGCCCCAGCATTTT.

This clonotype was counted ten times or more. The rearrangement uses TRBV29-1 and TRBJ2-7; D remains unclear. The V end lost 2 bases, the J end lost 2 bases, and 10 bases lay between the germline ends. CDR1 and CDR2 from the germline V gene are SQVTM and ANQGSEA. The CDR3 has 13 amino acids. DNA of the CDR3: TGCAGCGTTGAATTGGCCTACGCCTACGAGCAGTACTTC. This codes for CSVELAYAYEQYF.

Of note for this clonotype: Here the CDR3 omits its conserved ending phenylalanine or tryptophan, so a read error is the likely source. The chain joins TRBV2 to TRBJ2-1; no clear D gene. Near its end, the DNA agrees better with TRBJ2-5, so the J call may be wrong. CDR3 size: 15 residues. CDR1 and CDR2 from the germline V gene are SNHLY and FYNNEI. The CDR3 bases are TGTGCCAGCAGCGCCACCGGCGGTAACCAAGAGACCCAGTACCTC. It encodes CASSATGGNQETQYL.

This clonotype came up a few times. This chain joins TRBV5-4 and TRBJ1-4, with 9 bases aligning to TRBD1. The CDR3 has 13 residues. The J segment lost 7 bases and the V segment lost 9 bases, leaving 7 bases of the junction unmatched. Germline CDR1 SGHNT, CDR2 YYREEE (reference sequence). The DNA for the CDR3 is TGTGCCACGACAGGGGGGATTGGTGAAAAACTGTTTTTT. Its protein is CATTGGIGEKLFF.